Listed below are T cell receptor beta chains from one sample, sequenced in a study of blood T cells in healthy people across ages. TCRdb ran MiXCR on the 5' RACE reads and lists one entry per CDR3 protein. The sample yields approximately 800,000 distinct CDR3 sequences, less than 80% seen once. Sequenced material: blood. Receptors originate from a man aged 25-45 years in good health. The CDR3 runs from the conserved cysteine through the conserved F or W. Fields, in order: V gene, clone size, J gene, D gene, CDR3 protein, CDR3 DNA. The D gene is left open where the match is weak. Only part of the rows carry a size: once, few, many, or a class if the clone is expanded.

v_gene: TRBV16; abundance: .; j_gene: TRBJ2-1; d_gene: .; CDR3aa: CASSPWRGGDEQFF; CDR3nt: TGTGCCAGCAGCCCTTGGAGGGGAGGTGATGAGCAGTTCTTC
v_gene: TRBV6-2/TRBV6-3; abundance: .; j_gene: TRBJ2-7; d_gene: .; CDR3aa: CASMWGYEQYF; CDR3nt: TGTGCCAGCATGTGGGGCTACGAGCAGTACTTC
v_gene: TRBV10-3; abundance: .; j_gene: TRBJ2-1; d_gene: TRBD2; CDR3aa: CAVGTSTYNEQFF; CDR3nt: TGTGCCGTGGGGACTAGCACCTACAATGAGCAGTTCTTC
v_gene: TRBV20-1; abundance: .; j_gene: TRBJ2-1; d_gene: .; CDR3aa: CSATGHNSYNEQFF; CDR3nt: TGCAGTGCTACGGGACACAACTCCTACAATGAGCAGTTCTTC
v_gene: TRBV29-1; abundance: .; j_gene: TRBJ1-2; d_gene: .; CDR3aa: CSVEGGAGGYTF; CDR3nt: TGCAGCGTTGAAGGGGGGGCTGGCGGCTACACCTTC
v_gene: TRBV27; abundance: .; j_gene: TRBJ2-5; d_gene: .; CDR3aa: CASLKSGARTQYF; CDR3nt: TGTGCCAGCTTAAAATCTGGTGCTCGGACCCAGTACTTC
v_gene: TRBV9; abundance: .; j_gene: TRBJ2-1; d_gene: .; CDR3aa: CASSAGASSYNEQFF; CDR3nt: TGTGCCAGCAGCGCGGGTGCGTCCTCCTACAATGAGCAGTTCTTC
v_gene: TRBV20-1; abundance: few; j_gene: TRBJ2-7; d_gene: TRBD2; CDR3aa: CSATDGRTSGGHEQYF; CDR3nt: TGCAGTGCTACGGACGGCCGGACTAGCGGGGGCCACGAGCAGTACTTC
v_gene: TRBV20-1; abundance: once; j_gene: TRBJ1-6; d_gene: TRBD1; CDR3aa: CSALETGVNSPLHF; CDR3nt: TGCAGTGCTCTAGAGACAGGGGTCAACTCACCCCTCCACTTT
v_gene: TRBV6-2/TRBV6-3; abundance: .; j_gene: TRBJ1-5; d_gene: .; CDR3aa: CASSSGDISNQPQHF; CDR3nt: TGTGCCAGCAGTTCAGGGGATATTAGCAATCAGCCCCAGCATTTT
v_gene: TRBV9; abundance: .; j_gene: TRBJ2-5; d_gene: TRBD2; CDR3aa: CASSVVGSGGAETQYF; CDR3nt: TGTGCCAGCAGCGTAGTAGGAAGCGGGGGGGCTGAGACCCAGTACTTC
v_gene: TRBV6-6; abundance: .; j_gene: TRBJ1-2; d_gene: .; CDR3aa: CASSYLRGSYGYTF; CDR3nt: TGTGCCAGCAGTTACTTAAGGGGTTCCTATGGCTACACCTTC
v_gene: TRBV12-3/TRBV12-4; abundance: .; j_gene: TRBJ2-3; d_gene: .; CDR3aa: CASSLVRRITTDTQYF; CDR3nt: TGTGCCAGCAGTTTAGTTCGAAGGATCACTACAGATACGCAATATTTT
v_gene: TRBV7-6; abundance: .; j_gene: TRBJ2-7; d_gene: TRBD1; CDR3aa: CASSLGEWDRGDEQYF; CDR3nt: TGTGCCAGCAGCTTAGGGGAATGGGACAGGGGCGACGAGCAGTACTTC